Listed below are T cell receptor beta chains from one sample, sequenced in a study of cytomegalovirus exposure and HLA in healthy donors. Assay used: immunoSEQ multiplex PCR; TCRdb lists only in-frame clones, some missing. The sample records 180,000 or so clones, 86% being singletons. Input material: PBMCs. The receptors stem from a man aged 18 to 29 in good health and CMV-seropositive. Both conserved end residues are part of each CDR3. Each record gives: clone size, D gene, V gene, J gene, CDR3 length, CDR3 protein, CDR3 DNA. The D gene is left open where the match is weak. The size field is filled for only some rows; it gives once, few, many or a size class.

>once|TRBD2|TRBV28|TRBJ2-1|14
CASSSGGKANEQFF
TGTGCCAGCAGTTCGGGGGGGAAGGCTAATGAGCAGTTCTTC
>NA|TRBD1|TRBV10-3|TRBJ1-2|15
CAISDGRGRGYGYTF
TGTGCCATCAGTGATGGCAGGGGGCGAGGCTATGGCTACACCTTC
>NA|TRBD1|TRBV2|TRBJ1-2|13
CASLEQGFGGYTF
TGTGCCAGTTTGGAACAGGGGTTTGGAGGCTACACTTTC
>once|TRBD1|TRBV25-1|TRBJ1-1|12
CASGQGRTEAFF
TGTGCCAGCGGACAGGGGAGGACTGAAGCTTTCTTT
>NA|TRBD1|TRBV11-1|TRBJ2-5|14
CASSLGQGTETQYF
TGTGCCAGCAGTCTCGGACAGGGGACAGAGACCCAGTACTTC
>NA|NA|TRBV29-1|TRBJ2-7|13
CSVQGPAVGVQYF
TGCAGCGTACAGGGCCCGGCGGTTGGGGTGCAGTACTTC
>NA|NA|TRBV29-1|TRBJ1-2|14
CSVGQAIDNYGYTF
TGCAGCGTTGGACAGGCCATCGATAACTATGGCTACACCTTC
>NA|TRBD2|TRBV4-2|TRBJ2-3|16
CASSQELGTSLNTQYF
TGTGCCAGCAGCCAAGAGTTAGGGACTAGCCTAAATACGCAGTATTTT
>NA|TRBD1|TRBV7-2|TRBJ2-2|14
CASSWTGDAGELFF
TGTGCCAGCAGCTGGACAGGGGATGCCGGGGAGCTGTTTTTT
>NA|NA|TRBV5-8|TRBJ1-1|13
CASSPPVGAEAFF
TGTGCCAGCAGCCCGCCGGTGGGCGCTGAAGCTTTCTTT
>NA|NA|TRBV5-6|TRBJ2-1|17
CASSSLLQGNLNNEQFF
TGTGCCAGCAGCTCACTCTTACAGGGAAACCTAAACAATGAGCAGTTCTTC
>NA|NA|TRBV9|TRBJ2-1|16
CASGNPTGLRSNEQFF
TGTGCCAGCGGAAACCCGACAGGTCTGAGGAGCAATGAGCAGTTCTTC